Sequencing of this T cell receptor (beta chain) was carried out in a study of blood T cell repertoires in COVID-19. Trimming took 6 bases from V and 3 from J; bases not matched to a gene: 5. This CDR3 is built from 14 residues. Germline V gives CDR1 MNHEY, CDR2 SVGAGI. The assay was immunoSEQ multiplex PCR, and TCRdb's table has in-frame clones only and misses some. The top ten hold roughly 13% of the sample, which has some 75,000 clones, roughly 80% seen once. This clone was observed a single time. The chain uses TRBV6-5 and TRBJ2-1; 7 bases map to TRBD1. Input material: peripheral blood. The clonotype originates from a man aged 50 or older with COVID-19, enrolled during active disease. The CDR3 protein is CASRQGFIYNEQFF. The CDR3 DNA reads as TGTGCCAGCAGACAGGGGTTTATCTACAATGAGCAGTTCTTC.